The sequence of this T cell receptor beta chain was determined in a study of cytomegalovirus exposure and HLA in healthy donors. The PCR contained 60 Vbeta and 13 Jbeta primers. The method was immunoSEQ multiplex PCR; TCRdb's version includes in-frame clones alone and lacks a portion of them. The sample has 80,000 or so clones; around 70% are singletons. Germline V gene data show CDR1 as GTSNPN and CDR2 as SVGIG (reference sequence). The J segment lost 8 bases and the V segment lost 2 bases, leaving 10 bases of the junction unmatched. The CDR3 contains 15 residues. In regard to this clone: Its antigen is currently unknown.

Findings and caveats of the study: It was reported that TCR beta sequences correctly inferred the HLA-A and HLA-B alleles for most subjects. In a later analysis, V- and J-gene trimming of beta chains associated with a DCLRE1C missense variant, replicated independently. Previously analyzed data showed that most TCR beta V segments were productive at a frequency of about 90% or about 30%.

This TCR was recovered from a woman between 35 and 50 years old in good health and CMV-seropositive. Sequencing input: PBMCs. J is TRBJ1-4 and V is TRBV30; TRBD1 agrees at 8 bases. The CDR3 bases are TGTGCCTGGAGTCCGCGGGACAGGACAGGCGAAAAACTGTTTTTT. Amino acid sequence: CAWSPRDRTGEKLFF.